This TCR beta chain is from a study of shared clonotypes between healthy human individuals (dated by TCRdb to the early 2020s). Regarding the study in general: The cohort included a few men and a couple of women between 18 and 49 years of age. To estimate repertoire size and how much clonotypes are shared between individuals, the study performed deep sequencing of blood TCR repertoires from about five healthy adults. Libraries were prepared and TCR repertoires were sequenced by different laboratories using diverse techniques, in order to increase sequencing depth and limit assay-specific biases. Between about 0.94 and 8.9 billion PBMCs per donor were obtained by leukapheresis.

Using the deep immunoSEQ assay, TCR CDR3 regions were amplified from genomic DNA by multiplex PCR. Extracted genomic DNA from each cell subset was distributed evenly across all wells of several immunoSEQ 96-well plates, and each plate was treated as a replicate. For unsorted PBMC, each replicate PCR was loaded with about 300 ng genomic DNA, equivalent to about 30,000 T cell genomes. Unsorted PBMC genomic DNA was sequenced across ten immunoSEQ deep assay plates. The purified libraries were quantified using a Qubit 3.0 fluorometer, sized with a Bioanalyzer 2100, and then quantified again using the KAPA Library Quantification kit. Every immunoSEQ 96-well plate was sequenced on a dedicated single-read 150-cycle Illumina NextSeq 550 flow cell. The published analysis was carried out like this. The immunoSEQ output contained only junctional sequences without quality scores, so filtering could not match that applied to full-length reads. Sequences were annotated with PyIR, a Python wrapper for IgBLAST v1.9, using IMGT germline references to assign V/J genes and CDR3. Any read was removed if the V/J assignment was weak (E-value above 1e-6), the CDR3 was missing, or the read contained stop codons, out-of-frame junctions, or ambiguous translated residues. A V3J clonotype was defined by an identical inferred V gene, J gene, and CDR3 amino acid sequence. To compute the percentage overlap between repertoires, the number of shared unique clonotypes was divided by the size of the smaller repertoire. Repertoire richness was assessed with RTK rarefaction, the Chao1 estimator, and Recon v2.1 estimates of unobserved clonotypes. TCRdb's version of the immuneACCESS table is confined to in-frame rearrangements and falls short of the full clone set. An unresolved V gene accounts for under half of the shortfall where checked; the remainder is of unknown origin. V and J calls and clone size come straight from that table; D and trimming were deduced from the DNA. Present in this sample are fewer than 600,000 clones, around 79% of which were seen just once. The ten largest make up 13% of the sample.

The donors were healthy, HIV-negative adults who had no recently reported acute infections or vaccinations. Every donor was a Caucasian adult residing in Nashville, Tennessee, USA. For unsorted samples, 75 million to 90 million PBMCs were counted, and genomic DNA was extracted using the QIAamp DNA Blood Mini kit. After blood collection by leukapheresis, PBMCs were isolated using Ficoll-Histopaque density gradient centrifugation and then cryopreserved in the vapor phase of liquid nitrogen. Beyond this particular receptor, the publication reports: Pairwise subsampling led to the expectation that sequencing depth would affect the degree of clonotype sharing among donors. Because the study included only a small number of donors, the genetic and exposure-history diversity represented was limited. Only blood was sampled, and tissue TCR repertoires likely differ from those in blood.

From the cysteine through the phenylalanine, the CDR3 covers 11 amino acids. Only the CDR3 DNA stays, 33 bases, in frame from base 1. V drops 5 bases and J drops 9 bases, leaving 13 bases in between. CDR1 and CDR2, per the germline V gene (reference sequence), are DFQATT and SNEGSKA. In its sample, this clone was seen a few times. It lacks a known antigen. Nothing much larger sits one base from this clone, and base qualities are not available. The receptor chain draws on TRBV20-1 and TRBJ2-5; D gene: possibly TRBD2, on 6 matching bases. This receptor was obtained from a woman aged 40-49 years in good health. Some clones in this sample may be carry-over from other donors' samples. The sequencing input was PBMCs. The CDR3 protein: CSAPPWEAQYF. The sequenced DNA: TGCAGTGCTCCCCCATGGGAGGCCCAGTACTTC.